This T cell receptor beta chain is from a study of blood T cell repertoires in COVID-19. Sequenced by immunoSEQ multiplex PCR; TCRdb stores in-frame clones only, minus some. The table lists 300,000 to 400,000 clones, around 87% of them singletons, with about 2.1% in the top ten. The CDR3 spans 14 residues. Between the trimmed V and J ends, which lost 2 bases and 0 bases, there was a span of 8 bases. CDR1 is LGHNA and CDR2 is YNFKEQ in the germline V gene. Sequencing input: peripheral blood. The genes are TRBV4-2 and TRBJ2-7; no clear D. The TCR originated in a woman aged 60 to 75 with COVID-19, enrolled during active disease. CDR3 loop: CASSQLQSSYEQYF. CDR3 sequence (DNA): TGTGCCAGCAGCCAATTACAGAGCTCCTACGAGCAGTACTTC.